The 20 T cell receptor beta chains reported below all come from one sample, sequenced in a study of neurological immune-mediated disorders. TCRdb re-derived calls from the 5' RACE reads in MiXCR, one entry per CDR3 protein. Among some 76,000 distinct CDR3 sequences, 3.2% were seen once, and the ten largest hold approximately 4.7%. What was sequenced was PBMCs. The receptors originated from a woman aged 45-65 years with multiple sclerosis.

This clonotype was recorded many times. V usage is TRBV10-3 and J usage is TRBJ2-1, with D uncertain. The V gene lost 3 bases and the J gene lost 2 bases, with 11 bases spanning the gap. Germline loops: CDR1 ENHRY, CDR2 SYGVKD. The CDR3 has 15 amino acids. CDR3: CAISDSARAYNEQFF. In DNA form, the CDR3 reads TGTGCCATCAGTGATTCTGCGCGAGCCTACAATGAGCAGTTCTTC.

The table lists this clonotype with many counts. This chain links TRBV5-1 with TRBJ2-6, with D tentatively TRBD1 (6 bases). This CDR3 spans 17 amino acids. The germline CDR1 and CDR2 sequences are SGHRS and YFSETQ. Between the trimmed V and J ends, which lost 0 bases and 0 bases, there was a span of 10 bases. The CDR3 protein is CASSLEGHRSGANVLTF. In DNA form, the CDR3 reads TGCGCCAGCAGCTTGGAGGGACATCGCTCTGGGGCCAACGTCCTGACTTTC.

In this sample, this clonotype turned up many times. This chain links TRBV29-1 with TRBJ2-1; the D gene is possibly TRBD2 (5 bases). The V and J ends lost 5 bases and 0 bases respectively, with 20 bases between them. The CDR3 consists of 17 residues. Germline assignment: CDR1 SQVTM and CDR2 ANQGSEA. The CDR3 DNA is TGCAGCGTTCAGTCGGAGAGGAGGCCGAGCTCCTACAATGAGCAGTTCTTC. Residues: CSVQSERRPSSYNEQFF.

In this sample, this clonotype turned up many times. This chain's CDR3 is CASSQNRVEQPQHF. For the CDR3, the DNA is TGTGCCAGCAGCCAGAACAGGGTAGAACAGCCCCAGCATTTT. This chain uses TRBV3-1 with TRBJ1-5; perhaps TRBD1 as D (6 bases). The CDR3 spans 14 residues. V shed 3 bases and J shed 7 bases, with 13 bases lying between them. Germline values: CDR1 LGHDT, CDR2 YNNKEL (reference sequence).

This clonotype was detected ten times or more. The V gene is TRBV5-1, the J gene TRBJ2-5; 11 positions agree with TRBD2. The germline V gene encodes CDR1 SGHRS and CDR2 YFSETQ. With 4 bases clipped from V and 2 bases from J, the junction kept 7 bases outside the gene matches. The CDR3 covers 16 residues. CDR3 protein: CASSVGLAVPQETQYF. The CDR3 DNA reads as TGCGCCAGCAGCGTGGGACTAGCGGTCCCACAAGAGACCCAGTACTTC. The variable domain in full, completed from reference TRBV5-1 and TRBJ2-5, reads KAGVTQTPRYLIKTRGQQVTLSCSPISGHRSVSWYQQTPGQGLQFLFEYFSETQRNKGNFPGRFSGRQFSNSRSEMNVSTLELGDSALYLCASSVGLAVPQETQYFGPGTRLLVL.

As to this clonotype: A much more abundant neighbour one base away suggests this may be a read error. The CDR3: CASSLDLAGKQENQYF. The CDR3 nucleotides read TGTGCCAGCAGCTTGGATCTAGCGGGGAAACAAGAGAACCAGTACTTC. V usage is TRBV5-6 and J usage is TRBJ2-5; 9 positions agree with TRBD2. Germline V gene sequence: CDR1 SGHDT, CDR2 YYEEEE. The CDR3 runs to 16 residues. Filled out from reference TRBV5-6 and TRBJ2-5, the complete variable domain reads DAGVTQSPTHLIKTRGQQVTLRCSPKSGHDTVSWYQQALGQGPQFIFQYYEEEERQRGNFPDRFSGHQFPNYSSELNVNALLLGDSALYLCASSLDLAGKQENQYFGPGTRLLVL.

This clonotype was seen many times. This rearrangement joins TRBV5-6 to TRBJ2-2; D gene uncertain. The CDR3 runs to 17 residues. Trimming removed 4 bases at V and 0 bases at J, with 16 bases between. Germline CDR1 and CDR2: SGHDT and YYEEEE. CDR3 protein: CASSPLRGPSNTGELFF. The DNA of the CDR3 is TGTGCCAGCAGCCCCTTAAGAGGTCCGTCGAACACCGGGGAGCTGTTTTTT.

At least ten counts were recorded for this clonotype. The rearrangement joins TRBV5-1 to TRBJ1-2; D ambiguous. The CDR3 is made up of 14 amino acids. Trimming removed 3 bases from V and 4 bases from J, with 13 bases in between. Germline V gene lookup returns CDR1 SGHRS and CDR2 YFSETQ. DNA for the CDR3: TGCGCCAGCAGCTGGTCCGGAGGGTCCTATGGCTACACCTTC. Protein sequence: CASSWSGGSYGYTF.

This clonotype was seen at least ten times. The chain has TRBV20-1 and TRBJ2-1; D may correspond to TRBD1 or TRBD2 (5 bases each). The ends were cut back, 6 bases at V and 4 bases at J, with 19 bases in the middle. Germline V CDR1 and CDR2: DFQATT, SNEGSKA (reference sequence). The length of the CDR3 is 15 residues. CDR3 sequence: CSANDGTFDYNEQFF. Here the CDR3 DNA reads TGCAGTGCCAACGACGGGACCTTCGATTACAATGAGCAGTTCTTC.

Ten or more counts support this clonotype. V usage is TRBV2 and J usage is TRBJ2-5; 9 nucleotides line up with TRBD1. The V segment lost 6 bases and the J segment 4 bases; nucleotides outside the gene matches: 0. Germline CDR1 SNHLY, CDR2 FYNNEI. This CDR3 has 12 amino acids. CDR3 nucleotides: TGTGCCAGCAGGGACAGGGGAGAGACCCAGTACTTC. It codes for CASRDRGETQYF.

This clonotype has at least ten counts. This chain connects TRBV6-6 to TRBJ2-7; D may match TRBD1 or TRBD2 (6 bases each). V was pared by 5 bases and J by 5 bases, with 13 bases between. Germline V gene lookup returns CDR1 MNHNY and CDR2 SVGAGI (reference sequence). The CDR3 sequence is 13 residues long. CDR3 nucleotides: TGTGCCAGCAGTCCCGGGGGCAGGCACGAGCAGTACGTC. Its protein product is CASSPGGRHEQYV.

In this sample, this clonotype turned up many times. The J gene is TRBJ2-5, the V gene TRBV5-4, with D maybe TRBD1 (6 bases). The V gene lost 1 base and the J gene lost 1 base, with 8 bases spanning the gap. The CDR3 totals 14 residues. Per germline, CDR1 SGHNT and CDR2 YYREEE (reference sequence). CDR3 DNA: TGTGCCAGCAGCTTGCAGGACAGCCAAGAGACCCAGTACTTC. It encodes CASSLQDSQETQYF.

This clonotype was counted at least ten times. The genes are TRBV5-6 and TRBJ2-1; 9 bases match TRBD1. Germline CDR1 is SGHDT and CDR2 is YYEEEE. The V segment lost 6 bases and the J segment 9 bases; nucleotides outside the gene matches: 7. This CDR3 is 13 amino acids long. Here the CDR3 reads CASTLNRGREQFF. The CDR3 nucleotides read TGTGCCAGCACCCTAAACAGGGGGCGTGAGCAGTTCTTC.

This clonotype was found many times. The V call is TRBV7-2, the J call TRBJ2-5, with 7 bases fitting TRBD2. Germline V lookup: CDR1 SGHTA, CDR2 FQGNSA. V trimming: 7 bases; J trimming: 5 bases; junction bases outside the gene matches: 10. The CDR3 loop spans 14 amino acids. The CDR3 here is CASKVGGPTETQYF. The CDR3 bases are TGTGCCAGCAAGGTGGGAGGGCCGACCGAGACCCAGTACTTC.

This clonotype occurred many times. The CDR3 DNA sequence: TGCAGTGCTAGAGATGCCTGGAGGGGTCAGGATACGCAGTATTTT. Its translation: CSARDAWRGQDTQYF. J is TRBJ2-3 and V is TRBV20-1, with D maybe TRBD2 (6 bases). V dropped 0 bases and J dropped 6 bases, with 16 bases sitting between them. CDR1 is DFQATT, CDR2 SNEGSKA, per germline (reference sequence). There are 15 residues in the CDR3.

This clonotype was seen repeatedly, ten times or more. This chain uses TRBV10-3 with TRBJ1-5; D may be TRBD1 (6 bases). Germline CDR1 and CDR2: ENHRY and SYGVKD. CDR3 length: 14 residues. V dropped 5 bases and J dropped 5 bases, with 13 bases sitting between them. CDR3 sequence reads: CAISTGLGDQPQHF. CDR3 in DNA: TGTGCCATCAGTACAGGGCTTGGGGATCAGCCCCAGCATTTT.

This clonotype showed up many times. This chain joins TRBV2 and TRBJ1-2, with D perhaps TRBD1 (6 bases). V was shortened by 7 bases and J by 9 bases, with 15 bases between the two germline ends. The CDR3 extends over 12 amino acids. Germline lookup yields CDR1 SNHLY and CDR2 FYNNEI. The CDR3 loop reads CASTPVGGSYTF. The CDR3 nucleotides are TGTGCCAGCACACCCGTAGGGGGAAGCTACACCTTC.

This clonotype was seen repeatedly, ten times or more. The chain recombines TRBV5-1 with TRBJ1-2; 8 bases agree with TRBD1. This CDR3 region has 13 residues. The germline V gene encodes CDR1 SGHRS and CDR2 YFSETQ. With V trimmed by 4 bases and J by 3 bases, 2 bases remained unmatched. CDR3 in amino acids: CASSGQGDYGYTF. The CDR3 nucleotides read TGCGCCAGCAGCGGACAGGGTGACTATGGCTACACCTTC.

This clonotype occurred many times. The chain employs TRBV5-1 and TRBJ2-1; weak D call: TRBD1 (6 bases). This CDR3 comprises 12 residues. Trimming shortened V by 5 bases and J by 11 bases, and 14 bases separated the two germline ends. CDR1 is SGHRS, CDR2 YFSETQ, per germline. The CDR3 loop reads CASRSLRDKQFF. The CDR3 region has the DNA TGCGCCAGCAGATCGCTCCGGGACAAGCAGTTCTTC.

This clonotype has ten or more counts. V usage is TRBV20-1 and J usage is TRBJ1-4; D remains unclear. V dropped 2 bases and J dropped 7 bases, with 8 bases sitting between them. The CDR3 loop spans 12 amino acids. Germline lookup yields CDR1 DFQATT and CDR2 SNEGSKA (reference sequence). CDR3 loop: CSARRGGEKLFF. CDR3 DNA sequence: TGCAGTGCTAGACGCGGAGGTGAAAAACTGTTTTTT.